The clone carrying this T cell receptor (beta chain) was seen once. No antigen is known for it. Researchers made TCR beta libraries by using iRepertoire HTBI primers and running Arm-PCR on CDR3 regions. TCRdb re-called the multiplex PCR reads with MiXCR, one entry per CDR3 protein. The table has about 470,000 distinct CDR3 sequences, more than 20% seen once. The data originate from a study of regulatory T cells in long-lasting Graves disease. Time point defined: persistent/refractory GD, antithyroid drugs over 5 years with positive TRAb. The TCR library was made from RNA extracted from PBMCs. American Thyroid Association guidelines defined Graves' disease diagnosis. Study-level results: Thyroid tissue was not sampled; only peripheral blood was.

The CDR3 contains 15 residues. The V gene end was trimmed by 6 bases and the J gene end by 2 bases; junction bases not matched to a gene: 9. The TCR comes from a female donor with Graves disease. This material consisted of peripheral blood mononuclear cells (PBMCs), taken when the disease was refractory, from a patient treated with antithyroid drugs. The chain couples TRBV12-3 or TRBV12-4 to TRBJ2-7; 8 bases are a match to TRBD1. The CDR3 DNA follows: TGTGCCAGCAGACTCGGACAGGGAAGGACCTACGAGCAGTACTTC. As protein: CASRLGQGRTYEQYF.